This T cell receptor beta chain was documented in a study of T-cell reconstitution after alpha-beta-depleted transplantation in children. Study-level findings and limits: About two months after transplant, alpha-beta T cells reportedly came from several hundred expanded graft clones. By one year post-transplant, T-cell counts and diversity largely arose from T cells that were newly produced. Some patients' high day-60 TCRbeta diversity was attributed to recipient cells surviving conditioning.

Unique molecular identifiers were built into the TCRbeta library. TCRdb re-derived calls from the PCR reads in MiXCR, one entry per CDR3 protein. This table holds approximately 130,000 distinct CDR3 sequences, about 9.6% found once. This clonotype has more than one count but fewer than ten. What it binds is not known. The length of the CDR3 is 14 residues. Losses at the gene ends were 5 bases for V and 6 bases for J; bases not matched to a gene: 7. From germline, CDR1 is MNHEY and CDR2 SMNVEV (reference sequence). The sample was PBMCs, mostly from graft donor cells, taken 180 days after TCRalphabeta/CD19-depleted stem cell transplant. The V gene is TRBV27, the J gene TRBJ2-4; 7 bases line up with TRBD2. This receptor was taken from a girl under two years old who had a stem cell transplant for combined immunodeficiency, so the T cells may come from the graft donor. In DNA, the CDR3 is TGTGCCAGCAGTCTACGGTGGGAGGGAAACATTCAGTACTTC. It yields the protein CASSLRWEGNIQYF.